What follows describes a single T cell receptor beta chain. The antigen remains undetermined. The assay was immunoSEQ multiplex PCR, and TCRdb's table has in-frame clones only and misses some. The sample gives hundreds of thousands of clones, about 93% of which show up once; more than 9% is in the top ten. Treatment: 15 to 20 received Ad26.COV2.S at low or high dose, single or two shots; five or six received placebo; per-sample allocation not given. Samples were taken on day 63 after the first vaccine or placebo injection. This sample was taken from a study of Ad26.COV2.S vaccination and SARS-CoV-2 variants. Whole-study context: Doses of Ad26.COV2.S were injected into muscle once or twice, 56 days apart.

Germline CDR1 is SGHTA and CDR2 is FQGNSA. CDR3 length: 19 residues. V lost 5 bases to trimming and J lost 0 bases; unmatched junction nucleotides: 15. Study-wide results and caveats: Recipients of either vaccine or placebo displayed similar breadth of non-spike TCRs.

The sequencing here drew on peripheral blood, taken in a trial of Ad26.COV2.S vaccine versus placebo. The TCR was taken from a person aged 18-60 years who received the Ad26.COV2.S COVID-19 vaccine or a placebo. This chain uses TRBV7-2 with TRBJ2-3; TRBD2 agrees at 9 bases. The CDR3 sequence: CASSARQSSGRGSTDTQYF. Written as DNA, the CDR3 is TGTGCCAGCAGCGCGCGGCAAAGTAGCGGGAGAGGTAGCACAGATACGCAGTATTTT.